This T cell receptor beta chain is from a study of blood T cell repertoires in COVID-19. Study context: T cells, B-cell-depleted T cells, or PBMCs provided the cDNA or gDNA that served as material.

The data were produced by immunoSEQ multiplex PCR, yet TCRdb's version contains in-frame clones alone and is incomplete. The table includes hundreds of thousands of clones, around 91% detected once. The receptor was isolated from a woman between 18 and 29 years old who had recovered from COVID-19. Source material: peripheral blood.

CDR3 sequence: CASSDGLVGLENEQFF. The CDR3 coding sequence is TGCGCCAGCAGCGACGGCTTGGTGGGGCTGGAGAATGAGCAGTTCTTC. The V gene is TRBV5-1, the J gene TRBJ2-1, with D possibly matching TRBD1 (5 bases). The CDR3 is made up of 16 amino acids. Per the germline V gene, CDR1 is SGHRS and CDR2 is YFSETQ. Trimming took off 4 bases at V and 7 bases at J, with 21 bases between the two ends.